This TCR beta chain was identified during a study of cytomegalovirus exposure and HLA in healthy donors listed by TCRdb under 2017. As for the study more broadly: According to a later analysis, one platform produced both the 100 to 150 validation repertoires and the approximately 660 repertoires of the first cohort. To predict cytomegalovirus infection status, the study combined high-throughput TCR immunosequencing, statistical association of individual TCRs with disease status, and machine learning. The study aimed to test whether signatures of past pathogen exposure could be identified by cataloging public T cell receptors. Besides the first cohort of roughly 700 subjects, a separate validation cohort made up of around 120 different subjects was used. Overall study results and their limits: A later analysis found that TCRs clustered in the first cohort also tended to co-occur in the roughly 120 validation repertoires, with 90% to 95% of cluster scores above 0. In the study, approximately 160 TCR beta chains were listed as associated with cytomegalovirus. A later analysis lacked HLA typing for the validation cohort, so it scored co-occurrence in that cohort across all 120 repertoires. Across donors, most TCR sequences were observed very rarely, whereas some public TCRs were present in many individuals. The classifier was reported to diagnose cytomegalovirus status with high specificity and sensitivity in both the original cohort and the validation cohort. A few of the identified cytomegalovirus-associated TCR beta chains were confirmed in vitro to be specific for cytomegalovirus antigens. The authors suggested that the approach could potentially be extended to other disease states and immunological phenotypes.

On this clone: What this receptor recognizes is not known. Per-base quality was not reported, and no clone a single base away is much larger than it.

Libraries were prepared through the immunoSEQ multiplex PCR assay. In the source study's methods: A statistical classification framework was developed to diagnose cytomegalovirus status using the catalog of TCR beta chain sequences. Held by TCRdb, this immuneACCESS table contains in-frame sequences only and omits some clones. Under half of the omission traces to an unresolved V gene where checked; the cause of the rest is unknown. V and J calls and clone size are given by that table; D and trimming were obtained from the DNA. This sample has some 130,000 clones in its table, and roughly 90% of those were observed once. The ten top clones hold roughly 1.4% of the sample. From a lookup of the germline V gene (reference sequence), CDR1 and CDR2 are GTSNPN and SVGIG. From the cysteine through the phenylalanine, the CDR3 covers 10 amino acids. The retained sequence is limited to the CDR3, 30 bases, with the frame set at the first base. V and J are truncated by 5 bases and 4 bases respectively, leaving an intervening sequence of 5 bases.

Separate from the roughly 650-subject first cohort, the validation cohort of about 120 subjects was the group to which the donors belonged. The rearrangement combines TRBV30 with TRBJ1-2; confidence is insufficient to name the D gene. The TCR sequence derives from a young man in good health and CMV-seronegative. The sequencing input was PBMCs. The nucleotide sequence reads TGTGCCTGGTCAGGCTATGGCTACACCTTC. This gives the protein CAWSGYGYTF.